The rows below give T cell receptor beta chains drawn from one sample of a study of graft-versus-host responses after intestinal transplantation. The method was immunoSEQ multiplex PCR; TCRdb's version includes in-frame clones alone and lacks a portion of them. In the table there are over 10,000 clones, more than 85% of which are singletons. Material: PBMCs, obtained 950 to 1,300 days after intestinal transplantation. These receptors were collected from a human patient who received an intestinal transplant, so some T cells may come from the graft donor. Both conserved end residues are part of each CDR3. Fields, in order: J gene, V gene, clone size, D gene, CDR3 DNA, CDR3 protein. A D gene is named only where the DNA matches it firmly. The size entry is marked missing in some rows and otherwise reads once, few, many or a size class.

TRBJ1-2,TRBV7-9,-,-,TGTGCCAGCAGCCCACAGACCGCCGGGCCAGGGGGCTACACCTTC,CASSPQTAGPGGYTF
TRBJ2-1,TRBV7-9,-,-,TGTGCCAGCAGCTCTGGGGGCGACAATGGGCAGTTCTTC,CASSSGGDNGQFF
TRBJ2-1,TRBV6-5,-,TRBD1,TGTGCCAGCAGTTACGGGACAGGCAACAATGAGCAGTTCTTC,CASSYGTGNNEQFF
TRBJ1-2,TRBV13,-,TRBD1,TGTGCCAGCAGCTCCCGGGACAGGCTACCTATCGGGGGCTACACCTTC,CASSSRDRLPIGGYTF
TRBJ1-2,TRBV19,-,-,TGTGCCAGTACCCCGGACAGTTCGGCTTATGGCTACACCTTC,CASTPDSSAYGYTF
TRBJ2-3,TRBV29-1,-,-,TGCAGCGTTGTTATCGGCACCCTATATTATTTT,CSVVIGTLYYF
TRBJ2-2,TRBV29-1,-,TRBD2,TGCAGCGTGCCTTTGCGGGGGGGCACCGGGGAGCTGTTTTTT,CSVPLRGGTGELFF
TRBJ2-7,TRBV11-2,-,-,TGTGCCAGCAGCTTCTCTGGGGGCTACGAGCAGTACTTC,CASSFSGGYEQYF
TRBJ2-2,TRBV2,-,-,TGTGCCAGCAGTGAACCCCTCTTGGGGGGCCCACCCCGGAGCGGGGAGCTGTTTTTT,CASSEPLLGGPPRSGELFF
TRBJ1-1,TRBV6-6,-,-,TGTGCCAGCAGTGGCCGGGGAGGCGAGGCTTTCTTT,CASSGRGGEAFF
TRBJ1-5,TRBV5-6,-,TRBD1,TGTGCCAGCAGCTTTAGGGACAGGCCCAATCAGCCCCAGCATTTT,CASSFRDRPNQPQHF
TRBJ2-7,TRBV2,-,TRBD2,TGTGCCAGCAAGGAGCGGGGGGTTTCCTACGAGCAGTACTTC,CASKERGVSYEQYF
TRBJ1-1,TRBV5-1,-,-,TGCGCCAGCAGGCCGAGCACTGGGGTCACTGAAGCTTTCTTT,CASRPSTGVTEAFF
TRBJ2-7,TRBV7-8,-,-,TGTGCCAGCAGCCCAGCGCAGGTCGAGGTGTACGAGCAGTACTTC,CASSPAQVEVYEQYF
TRBJ1-3,TRBV27,-,-,TGTGCCAGCAGTTTAAGTGGGTCTTCCTCGGGCCTGACTGGAAACACCATATATTTT,CASSLSGSSSGLTGNTIYF
TRBJ2-7,TRBV6-1,-,-,TGTGCCAGCAGTGAAGACCAGGGTTTCATTTACGAGCAGTACTTC,CASSEDQGFIYEQYF
TRBJ2-2,TRBV29-1,-,-,TGCAGCGTTGACGGGGAAGGAAACACCGGGGAGCTGTTTTTT,CSVDGEGNTGELFF
TRBJ1-1,TRBV10-3,-,-,TGTGCCATCAGGAGGGGCGCTGAAGCTTTCTTT,CAIRRGAEAFF
TRBJ1-5,TRBV7-3,-,-,TGTGCCAGCAGCTTAGGGGTCAATCAGCCCCAGCATTTT,CASSLGVNQPQHF
TRBJ1-1,TRBV13,-,-,TGTGCCAGCAGCCCCCGGGCCCTGGGGACTGAAGCTTTCTTT,CASSPRALGTEAFF
TRBJ2-7,TRBV5-4,-,-,TGTGCCAGCAGCCCCGGACAGCAAAAGGACGAGCAGTACTTC,CASSPGQQKDEQYF
TRBJ2-7,TRBV4-1,-,TRBD1,TGCGCCAGCAGCCAAGGACAGGGGGACTACGAGCAGTACTTC,CASSQGQGDYEQYF
TRBJ1-6,TRBV2,-,-,TGTGCCAGCAGTGAACAGGACAGTTCTAATTCACCCCTCCACTTT,CASSEQDSSNSPLHF
TRBJ2-7,TRBV5-4,once,-,TGTGCCAGCAGCCCGGAGCGAGGGGGTTCCTACGAGCAGTACTTC,CASSPERGGSYEQYF
TRBJ1-5,TRBV18,-,TRBD1,TGTGCCAGCTCACCCGAGGACAGGCTCAATCAGCCCCAGCATTTT,CASSPEDRLNQPQHF
TRBJ2-1,TRBV5-1,once,-,TGCGCCAGCAGCTTGGAACGGTATGAGCAGTTCTTC,CASSLERYEQFF
TRBJ2-7,TRBV7-5,-,-,TGTGCCAGAAGCTTATCGGGGTTAGAGGAGCAGTACTTC,CARSLSGLEEQYF
TRBJ2-5,TRBV4-1,once,-,TGCGCCAGCAGCCAAGATTTCGAGACCCAGTACTTC,CASSQDFETQYF
TRBJ2-2,TRBV5-1,-,-,TGCGCCAGCAGCTTGGGGGATCTTAGGGCCGGGGAGCTGTTTTTT,CASSLGDLRAGELFF
TRBJ2-5,TRBV29-1,-,TRBD1,TGCAGCTCATCGACAGGGCTGGAAGAGACCCAGTACTTC,CSSSTGLEETQYF
TRBJ2-3,TRBV9,-,TRBD1,TGTGCCAGCAGCGCCCCGGGACAGGACCTCACAGATACGCAGTATTTT,CASSAPGQDLTDTQYF
TRBJ2-1,TRBV10-3,-,-,TGTGCCATCAGTGGGCCAAGCTCCTACAATGAGCAGTTCTTC,CAISGPSSYNEQFF
TRBJ2-7,TRBV7-6,-,TRBD1,TGTGCCAGCAGCGCCGAGGGGACAGGGGGTTGGGAGCAGTACTTC,CASSAEGTGGWEQYF
TRBJ2-5,TRBV5-1,-,-,TGCGCCGGTTCTGAGGGGGGGCCACAAGAGACCCAGTACTTC,CAGSEGGPQETQYF
TRBJ1-6,TRBV10-1,-,TRBD1,TGCGCCAGCAGGGACACAGGGGGTAATTCACCCCTCCACTTT,CASRDTGGNSPLHF
TRBJ1-1,TRBV6-4,-,-,TGTGCCAGCAGTGAAAGCGCCGGGGCAAGCACTGAAGCTTTCTTT,CASSESAGASTEAFF
TRBJ1-1,TRBV6-1,-,-,TGTGCCAGCAGGCCCCCGAACACTGAAGCTTTCTTT,CASRPPNTEAFF
TRBJ1-2,TRBV2,-,-,TGTGCCAGCAGTGTACAGGGAGTACCCATCTATGGCTACACCTTC,CASSVQGVPIYGYTF
TRBJ2-5,TRBV2,-,TRBD2,TGTGCCAGCAGCCCCTCGACTAGCGGGGAGACCCAGTACTTC,CASSPSTSGETQYF
TRBJ2-7,TRBV27,-,TRBD1,TGTGCCAGCAGCCGCCCGGGACAGATCTACGAGCAGTACTTC,CASSRPGQIYEQYF
TRBJ2-5,TRBV4-1,-,TRBD2,TGCGCCAGCAGCCAAGCCCCGACTAGCGGGGGGTGGGAGACCCAGTACTTC,CASSQAPTSGGWETQYF
TRBJ1-1,TRBV7-8,-,TRBD1,TGTGCCAGCAGCGGACAGGAAAACACTGAAGCTTTCTTT,CASSGQENTEAFF
TRBJ1-2,TRBV6-1,-,-,TGTGCCAGCAGTGGTATAGGGTCCTCCTATGGCTACACCTTC,CASSGIGSSYGYTF
TRBJ1-5,TRBV6-1,-,-,TGTGCCAGCAGTGAGGCAGGCTATAGCAATCAGCCCCAGCATTTT,CASSEAGYSNQPQHF
TRBJ2-6,TRBV7-6,-,-,TGTGCCAGCAGCTTGGTGAAAGGCTTGGGGGCCAACGTCCTGACTTTC,CASSLVKGLGANVLTF
TRBJ2-3,TRBV4-1,-,TRBD2,TGCGCCAGCAGCCAAGAAGAAGCGGGGGGTACAGATACGCAGTATTTT,CASSQEEAGGTDTQYF
TRBJ1-2,TRBV9,-,-,TGTGCCAGCAGAGAACAGGGAAACTATGGCTACACCTTC,CASREQGNYGYTF
TRBJ1-2,TRBV19,-,-,TGTGCCAGTAGTCCCCGCCCGGGTGACTACACCTTC,CASSPRPGDYTF